What follows are 24 T cell receptor beta chains derived from one specimen sequenced in a study of human T cells and chemical hapten exposure. The time point was: patch test 1, 2 weeks after DPC sensitization. Treatment defined: therapeutic diphenylcyclopropenone sensitization with weekly scalp DPC. MiXCR, run by TCRdb on the RACE reads, gives a single entry per CDR3 protein. Of around 69,000 distinct CDR3 sequences listed, around 9.8% are singletons. Sequencing was performed on whole blood, taken in connection with sensitization to the hapten diphenylcyclopropenone (DPC). All receptors derive from a woman aged 40-49 years with alopecia areata. Some clones in this sample may be carry-over from other donors' samples.

Many counts were recorded for this clonotype. The genes are TRBV6-2 or TRBV6-3 and TRBJ1-1; D not certain. Germline values: CDR1 MNHEY, CDR2 SVGEGT. V was trimmed by 4 bases and J by 1 base, leaving 16 bases between them. The CDR3 loop spans 16 amino acids. CDR3 in amino acids: CASSFRGPGSNTEAFF. CDR3 sequence (DNA): TGTGCCAGCAGTTTCCGAGGGCCGGGGTCGAACACTGAAGCTTTCTTT.

CDR3 DNA: TGTGCCAGCAGCTCCCCAGTCCCGGGCTACGAGCAGTACTTC. Residues: CASSSPVPGYEQYF. The chain has TRBV11-2 and TRBJ2-7; no clear D. Germline CDR1 and CDR2: SGHAT and FQNNGV. The germline V and J ends were trimmed by 4 bases and 3 bases, with 13 bases remaining between them. The CDR3 loop spans 14 amino acids.

This clonotype was seen only a few times. The rearrangement joins TRBV7-9 to TRBJ2-3; D might be TRBD2 (6 bases). Between the trimmed V and J ends, which lost 1 base and 0 bases, there was a span of 14 bases. This CDR3 has 17 amino acids. Germline V gene sequence: CDR1 SEHNR, CDR2 FQNEAQ (reference sequence). The CDR3 spells CASSLGGAAASTDTQYF. CDR3 bases: TGTGCCAGCAGCTTAGGCGGGGCGGCCGCTAGCACAGATACGCAGTATTTT.

This clonotype turned up a few times. V usage is TRBV5-5 and J usage is TRBJ2-1, with TRBD2 matching over 8 bases. The CDR3 runs 13 residues. The germline V gene has CDR1 SGHKS and CDR2 YYEKEE (reference sequence). Losses at the gene ends were 7 bases for V and 2 bases for J; bases not matched to a gene: 2. For the CDR3, the DNA is TGTGCCAGCGCACTAGCGGCCTACAATGAGCAGTTCTTC. This encodes CASALAAYNEQFF.

V gene TRBV7-2 combines with J gene TRBJ2-4; 10 bases map to TRBD2. After removal of 2 bases from V and 7 bases from J, the junction contained 14 bases not matched to a gene. CDR3 length: 18 amino acids. CDR1 is SGHTA and CDR2 is FQGNSA in the germline V gene. In nucleotides, the CDR3 is TGTGCCAGCAGCTTAAAACTAGCGGGGACGGTGAGAGGGAACATTCAGTACTTC. Translated: CASSLKLAGTVRGNIQYF.

Many counts were recorded for this clonotype. The chain combines TRBV3-1 with TRBJ2-3; no reliable D call. Trimming pared 1 base from V and 2 bases from J, leaving 13 bases between. The CDR3 covers 16 residues. Germline CDR1 and CDR2: LGHDT and YNNKEL (reference sequence). CDR3 protein: CASSQGAGGPTDTQYF. The CDR3 DNA follows: TGTGCCAGCAGCCAAGGAGCAGGTGGGCCCACAGATACGCAGTATTTT.

Details on this clonotype: Relative to the germline gene, one junction end is altered; a read error may explain this. Written as DNA, the CDR3 is TGTGACAGCAGTTCCACTAGCGGCCCAACGAACACCGGGGAGCTGTTTTTT. Protein: CDSSSTSGPTNTGELFF. The rearrangement links TRBV6-2 or TRBV6-3 to TRBJ2-2; 8 nucleotides line up with TRBD2. CDR3 length equals 17 residues. CDR1 MNHEY and CDR2 SVGEGT come from the germline V gene.

This clonotype was recorded many times. The rearrangement links TRBV12-3 or TRBV12-4 to TRBJ2-3; 11 positions match TRBD2. The CDR3 consists of 18 residues. V was clipped by 5 bases and J by 3 bases; unmatched bases: 13. The DNA for the CDR3 is TGTGCCAGCAGTACCGGGGCTAGCGGGGGGCCCGGGACAGATACGCAGTATTTT. Protein sequence: CASSTGASGGPGTDTQYF.

This clonotype has a count of ten or more. This sequence joins TRBV6-1 and TRBJ1-6; D is unresolved. V was clipped by 2 bases and J by 6 bases, with 17 bases between them. The CDR3 consists of 17 residues. Germline V lookup: CDR1 MNHNS, CDR2 SASEGT. The CDR3 coding sequence is TGTGCCAGCAGTGAACCAGCGGGCCTCTCCCCTAATTCACCCCTCCACTTT. It is translated as CASSEPAGLSPNSPLHF.

In this sample, this clonotype turned up many times. The chain links TRBV6-4 to TRBJ2-3; the D is unclear. V gave up 0 bases and J gave up 5 bases, with 6 bases separating them. Germline CDR1 reads MRHNA; CDR2 reads SNTAGT. The CDR3 runs 13 residues. CDR3 nucleotide sequence: TGTGCCAGCAGTGACTCAGAAAAAGATACGCAGTATTTT. Translated, it gives CASSDSEKDTQYF.

This clonotype was counted at least ten times. J is TRBJ2-7 and V is TRBV18, with TRBD2 matching 9 bases. The CDR3 has 14 residues. Germline CDR1 and CDR2: KGHSH and LQKENI. V lost 2 bases, J lost 7 bases, and 6 bases stayed unmatched. The CDR3 DNA follows: TGTGCCAGCTCACCAGCTAGCGGGGACGGTGAGCAGTACTTC. This translates into CASSPASGDGEQYF.

This clonotype was seen only a few times. This rearrangement joins TRBV7-8 to TRBJ2-3, with D unclear. V shed 6 bases and J shed 0 bases, with 7 bases lying between them. The CDR3 loop spans 13 amino acids. Looked up from germline, CDR1 is SGHVS and CDR2 is FQNEAQ. The CDR3 here is CASRGGSTDTQYF. CDR3 nucleotide sequence: TGTGCCAGCAGAGGTGGTAGCACAGATACGCAGTATTTT.

This clonotype was counted many times. The rearrangement joins TRBV6-1 to TRBJ2-5, with 7 bases identical to TRBD1. The CDR3 consists of 13 residues. Germline V gives CDR1 MNHNS, CDR2 SASEGT. Trimming took 5 bases from V and 3 from J; bases not matched to a gene: 3. CDR3 nucleotides: TGTGCCAGCAGTCGGGACAGAGAAGAGACCCAGTACTTC. It specifies CASSRDREETQYF.

This clonotype appeared many times. The CDR3 bases are TGTGCCAGCAGTTTAAGGGACCTCAGCAATCAGCCCCAGCATTTT. This gives the protein CASSLRDLSNQPQHF. The V gene is TRBV12-3 or TRBV12-4, the J gene TRBJ1-5; a possible D gene is TRBD1 (5 bases). CDR3 size: 15 residues. V dropped 2 bases and J dropped 1 base, with 9 bases sitting between them.

This clonotype was found many times. V and J are TRBV6-2 or TRBV6-3 and TRBJ2-1; the D is unclear. CDR3 length: 18 amino acids. V lost 1 base and J 0 bases, leaving 16 bases between the germline ends. Looked up from germline, CDR1 is MNHEY and CDR2 is SVGEGT. The CDR3 spells CASSYWLVRTSSYNEQFF. Written as DNA, the CDR3 is TGTGCCAGCAGTTACTGGCTGGTGCGCACCAGCTCCTACAATGAGCAGTTCTTC.

Ten or more counts support this clonotype. The rearrangement joins TRBV20-1 to TRBJ1-5, with D perhaps matching TRBD1 (6 bases). Germline V gene lookup returns CDR1 DFQATT and CDR2 SNEGSKA (reference sequence). This CDR3 has 16 amino acids. V lost 6 bases to trimming and J lost 5 bases, with 23 bases between them. Written as DNA, the CDR3 is TGCAGTGCCCCAGCCGGGGGAAAAGGGGGAGATCAGCCCCAGCATTTT. Its translation: CSAPAGGKGGDQPQHF.

Many counts were recorded for this clonotype. The genes are TRBV6-5 and TRBJ2-7, with D perhaps given as TRBD1 or TRBD2 (6 bases each). The CDR3 loop spans 16 amino acids. Trimming stripped 6 bases from V and 3 bases from J, with 21 bases between. Germline V gives CDR1 MNHEY, CDR2 SVGAGI. The CDR3 DNA reads as TGTGCCAGCAGCCGTACCCCCACAGGGACTGGCTACGAGCAGTACTTC. This codes for CASSRTPTGTGYEQYF.

This sequence joins TRBV20-1 and TRBJ1-1; 9 nucleotides align to TRBD1. Looked up from germline, CDR1 is DFQATT and CDR2 is SNEGSKA (reference sequence). Trimming took 7 bases from V and 0 from J; bases not matched to a gene: 9. The CDR3 is 15 residues long. The chain's CDR3 is CSVRTGAPMNTEAFF. CDR3 in DNA: TGCAGTGTTCGGACAGGGGCTCCTATGAACACTGAAGCTTTCTTT.

The sample holds a few counts of this clonotype. V usage is TRBV11-2 and J usage is TRBJ1-1; D perhaps matches TRBD1 (6 bases). The ends were cut back, 4 bases at V and 5 bases at J, with 14 bases in the middle. CDR1 and CDR2 from the germline V gene are SGHAT and FQNNGV. The CDR3 is 14 amino acids. The CDR3 nucleotides read TGTGCCAGCAGCTCACAACAGGGTAGTACTGAAGCTTTCTTT. It is translated as CASSSQQGSTEAFF.

This clonotype was recorded at least ten times. The V and J genes are TRBV12-3 or TRBV12-4 and TRBJ1-2, with D possibly TRBD1 on 5 matching bases. This CDR3 contains 15 residues. V was trimmed by 5 bases and J by 2 bases, leaving 15 bases between them. CDR3: CASSPIYGGNYGYTF. The CDR3 bases are TGTGCCAGCAGTCCGATATATGGGGGGAACTATGGCTACACCTTC.

Ten or more counts support this clonotype. The V gene is TRBV10-3, the J gene TRBJ2-2, with TRBD2 identical over 8 bases. This CDR3 region has 16 residues. The trim removed 3 bases at V and 3 bases at J, leaving 6 bases unmatched. From germline, CDR1 is ENHRY and CDR2 SYGVKD. The CDR3 region is CAISDFGSGDTGELFF. The CDR3 nucleotides read TGTGCCATCAGTGACTTTGGTAGCGGGGACACCGGGGAGCTGTTTTTT.

This clonotype was observed a handful of times. In DNA form, the CDR3 reads TGTGCCAGCAGCTCCCCATGGGCCCCTGAAGCTTTCTTT. Translated: CASSSPWAPEAFF. The rearrangement joins TRBV7-2 to TRBJ1-1; no definite D call. Germline V lookup: CDR1 SGHTA, CDR2 FQGNSA. The CDR3 consists of 13 residues. Trimming stripped 4 bases from V and 6 bases from J, with 12 bases between.

The chain employs TRBV4-1 and TRBJ2-5; 8 bases are a match to TRBD2. Trimming at V came to 3 bases and at J to 0 bases, leaving 6 bases not matched to a gene. The CDR3 totals 16 residues. Germline V gene data show CDR1 as MGHRA and CDR2 as YSYEKL. CDR3 sequence reads: CASSHLTSAYQETQYF. For the CDR3, the DNA is TGCGCCAGCAGCCACTTGACTAGCGCCTACCAAGAGACCCAGTACTTC.

This clonotype was found many times. The gene calls are TRBV12-3 or TRBV12-4 and TRBJ1-2, with TRBD1 as a possible D gene (6 bases). V lost 4 bases to trimming and J lost 10 bases, with 19 bases between them. CDR3 size: 14 residues. The CDR3 spells CASSSPPEQGHYTF. In nucleotides, the CDR3 is TGTGCCAGCAGTTCCCCCCCGGAGCAGGGGCACTACACCTTC.